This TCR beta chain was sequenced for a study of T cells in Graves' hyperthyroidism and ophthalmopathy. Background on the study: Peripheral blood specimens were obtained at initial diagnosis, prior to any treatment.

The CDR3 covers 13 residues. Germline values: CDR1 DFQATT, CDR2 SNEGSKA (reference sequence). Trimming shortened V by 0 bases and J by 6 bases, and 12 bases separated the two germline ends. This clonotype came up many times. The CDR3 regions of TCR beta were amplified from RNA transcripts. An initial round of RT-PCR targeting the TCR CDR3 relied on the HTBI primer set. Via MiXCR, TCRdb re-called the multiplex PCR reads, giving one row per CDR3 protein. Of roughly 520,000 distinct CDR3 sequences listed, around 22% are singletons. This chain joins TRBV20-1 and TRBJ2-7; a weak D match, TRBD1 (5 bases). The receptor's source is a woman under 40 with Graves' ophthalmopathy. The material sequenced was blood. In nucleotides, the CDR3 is TGCAGTGCTAGAGAAGGGGTTATAGGCGAGCAGTACTTC. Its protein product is CSAREGVIGEQYF.